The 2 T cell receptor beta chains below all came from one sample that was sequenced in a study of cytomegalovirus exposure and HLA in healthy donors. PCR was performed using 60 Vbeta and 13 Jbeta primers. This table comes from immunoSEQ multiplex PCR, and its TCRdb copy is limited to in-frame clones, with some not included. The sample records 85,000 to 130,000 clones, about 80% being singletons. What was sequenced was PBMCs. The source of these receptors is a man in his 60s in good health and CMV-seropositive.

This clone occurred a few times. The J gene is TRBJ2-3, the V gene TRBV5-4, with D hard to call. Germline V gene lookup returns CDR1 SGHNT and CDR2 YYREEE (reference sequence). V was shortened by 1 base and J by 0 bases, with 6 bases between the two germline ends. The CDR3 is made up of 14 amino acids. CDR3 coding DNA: TGTGCCAGCAGCTTGCCCCCTAGCACAGATACGCAGTATTTT. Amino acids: CASSLPPSTDTQYF.

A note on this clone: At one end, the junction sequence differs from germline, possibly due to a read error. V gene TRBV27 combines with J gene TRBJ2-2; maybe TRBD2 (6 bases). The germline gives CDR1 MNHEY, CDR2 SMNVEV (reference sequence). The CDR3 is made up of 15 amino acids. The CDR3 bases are TGTGCCAGCAGTTTAGGGCTAGCGAAGACCGGGGAGCTGTTTTTT. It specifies CASSLGLAKTGELFF.